A single sample is the source of the 9 T cell receptor beta chains below, sequenced in a study of blood T cell repertoires in COVID-19. Clones were read by immunoSEQ multiplex PCR, and TCRdb kept only the in-frame ones, dropping some. This sample has roughly 260,000 clones, with more than 75% found just once. Material: peripheral blood. The receptor source for this set is a man aged 40-49 years who had recovered from COVID-19.

This chain links TRBV27 with TRBJ2-1; D may be TRBD1 (5 bases). CDR1 and CDR2 (germline): MNHEY, SMNVEV (reference sequence). CDR3 length equals 18 residues. Trimming pared 2 bases from V and 4 bases from J, leaving 21 bases between. The CDR3: CASSLMVTQGLPYNEQFF. In DNA, the CDR3 is TGTGCCAGCAGTTTAATGGTGACCCAGGGCCTTCCTTACAATGAGCAGTTCTTC.

The J gene is TRBJ2-1, the V gene TRBV25-1, with D unclear. Germline V CDR1 and CDR2: MGHDK, SYGVNS. Trimming took 5 bases from V and 4 from J, leaving 12 bases between them. This CDR3 is 14 amino acids long. CDR3 loop: CASSLVSIYNEQFF. The CDR3 DNA sequence: TGTGCCAGCAGTCTTGTAAGCATTTACAATGAGCAGTTCTTC.

V usage is TRBV13 and J usage is TRBJ1-6; D is undetermined. This CDR3 is built from 14 residues. The germline V gene has CDR1 PRHDT and CDR2 FYEKMQ (reference sequence). The V and J ends lost 5 bases and 10 bases respectively, with 15 bases between them. The CDR3 DNA is TGTGCCAGCAGCCCCACGCCGTGGAGATCACCCCTCCACTTT. It translates to CASSPTPWRSPLHF.

The genes are TRBV10-3 and TRBJ2-1, with a tentative D call TRBD2 (6 bases). This CDR3 region has 15 residues. Trimming cost V 4 bases and J 0 bases, with 10 bases left between them. Germline CDR1 and CDR2: ENHRY and SYGVKD. The CDR3 protein is CAISVGGSSYNEQFF. In DNA form, the CDR3 reads TGTGCCATCAGTGTTGGGGGGAGCTCCTACAATGAGCAGTTCTTC.

The chain couples TRBV6-5 to TRBJ2-7, with 7 bases identical to TRBD2. The CDR3 consists of 15 residues. V shed 6 bases, J shed 5 bases, and the junction held 13 bases outside the gene matches. Germline CDR1 reads MNHEY; CDR2 reads SVGAGI. The DNA of the CDR3 is TGTGCCAGCAGCCTCGGGACTACACCGGCCCACGAGCAGTACTTC. It is translated as CASSLGTTPAHEQYF.

This clone occurred a few times. The rearrangement uses TRBV27 and TRBJ2-7, with a weak D call TRBD1 (6 bases). The V end was cut by 1 base, the J end by 5 bases, with 21 bases between. This CDR3 is built from 17 residues. CDR1 is MNHEY, CDR2 SMNVEV, per germline (reference sequence). The CDR3 DNA follows: TGTGCCAGCAGTTTATATCAGGGGCGGGCTTCCATGGACGAGCAGTACTTC. Translation gives CASSLYQGRASMDEQYF.

V and J are TRBV20-1 and TRBJ2-3; D uncertain. The germline V gene has CDR1 DFQATT and CDR2 SNEGSKA (reference sequence). The V and J ends lost 7 bases and 4 bases respectively, with 9 bases between them. This CDR3 contains 11 residues. The CDR3: CSGGRSDTQYF. The CDR3 DNA reads as TGCAGTGGAGGTAGATCAGATACGCAGTATTTT.

On this clone itself: A read error may account for a junction end that differs from germline. The J gene is TRBJ1-4, the V gene TRBV5-4; 7 bases fit TRBD1. CDR3 size: 12 residues. CDR1 is SGHNT, CDR2 YYREEE, per germline (reference sequence). The CDR3 coding sequence is TGTGCCAGCAGCTCCCCCGAGACAGGGACTAGTTTT. Amino acid sequence: CASSSPETGTSF.

A few counts support this clone. This chain uses TRBV6-5 with TRBJ2-1, with 8 bases aligning to TRBD1. J gave up 9 bases and V 6 bases, and 10 bases lay outside the gene matches. Germline V gene sequence: CDR1 MNHEY, CDR2 SVGAGI. The CDR3 length is 14 residues. CDR3 sequence (DNA): TGTGCCAGCAGCCATTACGGACAGGGAGGTGAGCAGTTCTTC. Residues: CASSHYGQGGEQFF.